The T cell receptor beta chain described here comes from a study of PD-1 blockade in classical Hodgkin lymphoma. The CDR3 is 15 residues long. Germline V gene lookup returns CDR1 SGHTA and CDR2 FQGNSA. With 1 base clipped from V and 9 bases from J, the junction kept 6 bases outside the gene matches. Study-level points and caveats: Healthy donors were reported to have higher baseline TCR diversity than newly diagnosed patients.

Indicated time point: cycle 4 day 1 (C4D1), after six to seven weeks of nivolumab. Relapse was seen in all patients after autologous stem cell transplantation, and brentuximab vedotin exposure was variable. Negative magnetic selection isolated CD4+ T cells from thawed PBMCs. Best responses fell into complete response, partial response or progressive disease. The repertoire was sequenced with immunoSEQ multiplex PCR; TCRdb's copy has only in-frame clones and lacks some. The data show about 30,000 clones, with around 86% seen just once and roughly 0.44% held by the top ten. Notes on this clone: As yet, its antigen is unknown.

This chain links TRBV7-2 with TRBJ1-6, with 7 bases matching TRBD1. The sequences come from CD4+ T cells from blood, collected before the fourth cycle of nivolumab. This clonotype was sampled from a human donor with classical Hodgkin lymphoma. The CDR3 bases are TGTGCCAGCAGCTTAGGGGAGGGGGCTTCTTCACCCCTCCACTTT. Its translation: CASSLGEGASSPLHF.